The rows below give T cell receptor beta chains drawn from one sample of a study of Ad26.COV2.S vaccination and SARS-CoV-2 variants. Sequencing used immunoSEQ multiplex PCR; TCRdb keeps in-frame clones, though not all of them. The sample lists about 440,000 clones, around 88% occurring once. Specimen: peripheral blood, collected in a trial of Ad26.COV2.S vaccine versus placebo. These receptors all stem from a person aged 18-65 years who received the Ad26.COV2.S COVID-19 vaccine or a placebo. Both conserved end residues are part of each CDR3. A D gene is named only where the DNA matches it firmly. Not every row has a clone size; where given, it reads once, few, many or a size class.

v_gene	j_gene	d_gene	abundance	CDR3aa	CDR3nt
TRBV5-1	TRBJ1-1	-	few	CASSLGMATEAFF	TGCGCCAGCAGCTTGGGGATGGCCACTGAAGCTTTCTTT
TRBV7-2	TRBJ2-1	-	-	CASSLFWQGRYNEQFF	TGTGCCAGCAGCTTATTCTGGCAGGGGCGGTACAATGAGCAGTTCTTC
TRBV28	TRBJ2-7	-	-	CASSLSEGGTLYEQYF	TGTGCCAGCAGTTTGAGTGAGGGGGGCACCCTTTACGAGCAGTACTTC
TRBV4-1	TRBJ2-7	-	-	CASSLSHENGRGEQYF	TGCGCCAGCAGCTTAAGCCATGAGAACGGCAGGGGCGAGCAGTACTTC
TRBV24-1	TRBJ2-2	-	-	CATGGRAGELFF	TGTGCCACCGGGGGGCGGGCCGGGGAGCTGTTTTTT
TRBV27	TRBJ2-7	-	-	CASRAGQVVSEQYF	TGTGCCAGCAGAGCGGGACAGGTAGTTTCCGAGCAGTACTTC
TRBV18	TRBJ1-2	-	-	CASSPAENYGYTF	TGTGCCAGCTCACCAGCAGAAAACTATGGCTACACCTTC
TRBV6-6	TRBJ2-6	-	-	CASSPSPVGANVLTF	TGTGCCAGCAGTCCCTCTCCCGTCGGGGCCAACGTCCTGACTTTC
TRBV6-5	TRBJ2-1	TRBD2	-	CASTQLAGGNEQFF	TGTGCCAGCACTCAACTCGCGGGAGGCAATGAGCAGTTCTTC
TRBV4-1	TRBJ1-4	-	-	CASSQNLGRSNEKLFF	TGCGCCAGCAGCCAGAACCTGGGAAGGTCTAATGAAAAACTGTTTTTT
TRBV5-6	TRBJ2-1	-	-	CASSPGTSSGGEQFF	TGTGCCAGCAGCCCGGGGACTTCCTCCGGGGGTGAGCAGTTCTTC
TRBV6-5	TRBJ2-7	-	-	CASSYDRWSVEQYF	TGTGCCAGCAGCTATGACAGGTGGTCTGTGGAGCAGTACTTC
TRBV6-1	TRBJ2-7	-	once	CASSEALGYEQYF	TGTGCCAGCAGTGAAGCGTTGGGCTACGAGCAGTACTTC
TRBV7-9	TRBJ1-1	-	few	CASSPTTGLSTEAFF	TGTGCCAGCAGCCCCACCACAGGGTTGAGCACTGAAGCTTTCTTT
TRBV9	TRBJ1-1	-	-	CASSVAGAGAEAFF	TGTGCCAGCAGCGTAGCGGGGGCCGGGGCTGAAGCTTTCTTT
TRBV7-9	TRBJ2-5	-	-	CASSFPLAPSEETQYF	TGTGCCAGCAGCTTCCCACTGGCCCCAAGCGAAGAGACCCAGTACTTC
TRBV6-4	TRBJ2-3	-	-	CASSVAGAADTQYF	TGTGCCAGCAGTGTCGCGGGGGCCGCGGATACGCAGTATTTT
TRBV5-4	TRBJ1-2	TRBD1	-	CASSIPGQNYGYTF	TGTGCCAGCAGCATACCGGGACAGAACTATGGCTACACCTTC
TRBV28	TRBJ2-1	TRBD2	-	CASDLGREWLNEQFF	TGTGCCAGCGATCTCGGGCGGGAGTGGCTTAATGAGCAGTTCTTC
TRBV5-6	TRBJ1-4	-	-	CASSYEQGTNEKLFF	TGTGCCAGCAGTTACGAACAGGGAACTAATGAAAAACTGTTTTTT
TRBV29-1	TRBJ2-3	-	-	CSVLLWRTDTQYF	TGCAGCGTTCTTCTCTGGCGCACAGATACGCAGTATTTT
TRBV2	TRBJ2-1	-	once	CASRGGGVYNEQFF	TGTGCCAGCAGGGGGGGAGGAGTTTACAATGAGCAGTTCTTC
TRBV28	TRBJ1-5	-	-	CASSFEANQPQHF	TGTGCCAGCAGTTTTGAAGCGAATCAGCCCCAGCATTTT
TRBV4-2	TRBJ1-2	-	-	CASSQDLDRDYGYTF	TGTGCCAGCAGCCAAGATCTGGACAGAGACTATGGCTACACCTTC
TRBV7-8	TRBJ2-5	TRBD2	-	CASSLVQRGYQETQYF	TGTGCCAGCAGCTTAGTCCAGCGGGGGTACCAAGAGACCCAGTACTTC
TRBV11-2	TRBJ1-1	-	-	CASSLASGRVGEAFF	TGTGCCAGCAGCTTGGCGTCCGGGAGGGTAGGTGAAGCTTTCTTT
TRBV6-5	TRBJ1-1	-	-	CASRDPTRLTEAFF	TGTGCCAGCAGGGACCCTACACGCCTAACTGAAGCTTTCTTT
TRBV6-5	TRBJ2-1	-	-	CASKGRNEQFF	TGTGCCAGCAAGGGACGCAATGAGCAGTTCTTC
TRBV27	TRBJ2-2	-	many	CASSLGRQGATGELFF	TGTGCCAGCAGTTTAGGCCGTCAAGGTGCTACCGGGGAGCTGTTTTTT
TRBV5-1	TRBJ2-6	TRBD1	-	CASRSTGGFGANVLTF	TGCGCCAGCAGATCGACAGGGGGCTTTGGGGCCAACGTCCTGACTTTC
TRBV21-1	TRBJ1-1	-	once	CASSDDGEAFF	TGTGCCAGCAGCGACGACGGTGAAGCTTTCTTT